This T cell receptor beta chain is from a study of blood T cell repertoires in COVID-19. About the research overall: T cells, B-cell-depleted T cells, or PBMCs supplied cDNA or gDNA.

Sequenced by immunoSEQ multiplex PCR; TCRdb stores in-frame clones only, minus some. This sample has roughly 180,000 clones; 70% to 90% occur once, and the top ten carry about 8.2%. This TCR came from a man between 60 and 75 years old with acute or convalescent COVID-19. Sequenced input: peripheral blood.

For the CDR3, the DNA is TGTGCCAGCAGCCTAATCGGCGGTACCGGGGAGCTGTTTTTT. It is translated as CASSLIGGTGELFF. This chain links TRBV3-1 (or the pseudogene TRBV3-2) with TRBJ2-2, with D unclear. Trimming removed 4 bases at V and 5 bases at J, with 11 bases between. The CDR3 is made up of 14 amino acids. From germline, CDR1 is LGHDT and CDR2 YNNKEL (reference sequence).